Reported below is one T cell receptor (beta chain). Its cognate antigen is unknown. The sample is drawn from a study of OX40 agonist ivuxolimab in advanced cancers. Study at large: Dosing consisted of intravenous ivuxolimab at 0.01 to 10 mg/kg every 2 weeks.

General study findings and limits: The study did not work out the antigen specificity of the expanded peripheral T cells. At 0.1 to 3.0 mg/kg and by week 6, CD4+ and CD8+ T cells in the blood had expanded clonally.

There are 16 residues in the CDR3. CDR1 and CDR2 (germline): SEHNR, FQNEAQ (reference sequence). The ends were cut back, 5 bases at V and 3 bases at J, with 18 bases in the middle. Clones were sequenced by immunoSEQ multiplex PCR, and TCRdb holds only the in-frame ones, with some missing. Found here are about 55,000 clones, about 90% of them singletons; the top ten hold roughly 6.9%. The sequence was obtained from an adult with an advanced solid tumor such as melanoma, head and neck, liver or kidney cancer. The chain recombines TRBV7-9 with TRBJ2-3, with D perhaps TRBD1 or TRBD2 (5 bases each). The material was CD4+ or CD8+ T cells sorted from blood, obtained in a trial of the OX40 agonist ivuxolimab. The CDR3 region has the DNA TGTGCCAGCAGCCCCAGAGGGGTAGTAGGGACAGATACGCAGTATTTT. Its protein product is CASSPRGVVGTDTQYF.